This TCR beta chain was recovered during a study of CD8 T cells in ankylosing spondylitis. Germline trimming cut 1 base from V and 3 bases from J; bases unmatched to any gene: 3. In germline, CDR1 is DFQATT, CDR2 SNEGSKA (reference sequence). CDR3 length: 14 amino acids. Libraries of TCR beta came from quantitative 5'-RACE with molecular barcodes. TCRdb ran MiXCR on the 5' RACE reads and lists one entry per CDR3 protein. The table includes 390,000 or so distinct CDR3 sequences, around 20% detected once. There are a few counts of this clonotype. Its target is unknown. Study results and limitations: Several of the motif variants were reported before in synovial fluid and blood from reactive arthritis. It was reported that disease-linked clones were significantly enriched in matched ankylosing spondylitis synovial fluid. Typical of ankylosing spondylitis blood, it appeared, was a TCR beta motif of about eight highly homologous variants. Disease-linked clones had a CD8+ phenotype and relatively low frequency in peripheral blood.

This chain uses TRBV20-1 with TRBJ2-7, with TRBD1 matching 10 bases. Sequencing input: blood, either unsorted or a sorted T cell fraction (not recorded which). This clonotype originated in a male donor with ankylosing spondylitis. The CDR3 reads CSARGTGGIYEQYF. The CDR3 region has the DNA TGCAGTGCTAGAGGGACAGGGGGAATCTACGAGCAGTACTTC.